Listed below are T cell receptor beta chains from one sample, sequenced in a study of blood T cell repertoires in COVID-19. Profiled with immunoSEQ multiplex PCR; TCRdb holds only in-frame clones, not every one. The sample consists of approximately 240,000 clones, about nine tenths of them appearing once. Sequenced sample: PBMCs or T cells enriched from blood (not recorded which). These receptors originate from a woman aged 30 to 39 with acute COVID-19. Both conserved end residues are part of each CDR3. The order of the fields is CDR3 length, clone size, J gene, D gene, V gene, CDR3 protein, CDR3 DNA. A D gene is named only where the DNA matches it firmly. Clone size is shown for a subset of rows, as once, few, many or a class of expanded clone.

cdr3_length: 14
clone_size: NA
j_call: TRBJ1-2
d_call: NA
v_call: TRBV28
cdr3_aa: CASSFRGRGYGYTF
cdr3_nt: TGTGCCAGCAGTTTTCGGGGGAGAGGCTATGGCTACACCTTC

cdr3_length: 11
clone_size: NA
j_call: TRBJ1-2
d_call: TRBD1
v_call: TRBV10-3
cdr3_aa: CAIDRGQGYTF
cdr3_nt: TGTGCCATCGACAGGGGGCAAGGCTACACCTTC

cdr3_length: 14
clone_size: NA
j_call: TRBJ1-2
d_call: NA
v_call: TRBV14
cdr3_aa: CASSHPTYPYGYTF
cdr3_nt: TGTGCCAGCAGCCACCCTACTTACCCCTATGGCTACACCTTC

cdr3_length: 15
clone_size: NA
j_call: TRBJ1-5
d_call: NA
v_call: TRBV2
cdr3_aa: CASSAVLGGEQPQHF
cdr3_nt: TGTGCCAGCAGTGCTGTTTTGGGGGGTGAACAGCCCCAGCATTTT

cdr3_length: 12
clone_size: NA
j_call: TRBJ1-1
d_call: NA
v_call: TRBV5-6
cdr3_aa: CASSRSNTEAFF
cdr3_nt: TGTGCCAGCAGCCGCAGTAACACTGAAGCTTTCTTT

cdr3_length: 14
clone_size: NA
j_call: TRBJ2-7
d_call: TRBD1
v_call: TRBV19
cdr3_aa: CASSPTGVTYEQYF
cdr3_nt: TGTGCCAGTAGCCCGACAGGGGTTACGTACGAGCAGTACTTC

cdr3_length: 15
clone_size: once
j_call: TRBJ1-3
d_call: NA
v_call: TRBV4-3
cdr3_aa: CASSQAVLSGNTIYF
cdr3_nt: TGCGCCAGCAGCCAAGCGGTCCTCTCTGGAAACACCATATATTTT

cdr3_length: 14
clone_size: NA
j_call: TRBJ1-5
d_call: TRBD1
v_call: TRBV2
cdr3_aa: CASSGDSLNQPQHF
cdr3_nt: TGTGCCAGCAGTGGGGACAGCTTAAATCAGCCCCAGCATTTT

cdr3_length: 14
clone_size: NA
j_call: TRBJ1-1
d_call: NA
v_call: TRBV15
cdr3_aa: CATSGGTGNTEAFF
cdr3_nt: TGTGCCACCAGCGGGGGGACGGGGAACACTGAAGCTTTCTTT

cdr3_length: 14
clone_size: NA
j_call: TRBJ2-7
d_call: NA
v_call: TRBV6-5
cdr3_aa: CASSYIGRGGEQYF
cdr3_nt: TGTGCCAGCAGTTACATCGGCAGGGGTGGTGAGCAGTACTTC

cdr3_length: 15
clone_size: NA
j_call: TRBJ1-1
d_call: TRBD1
v_call: TRBV6-5
cdr3_aa: CASSYSNRGPTEAFF
cdr3_nt: TGTGCCAGCAGTTACTCGAACAGGGGGCCCACTGAAGCTTTCTTT

cdr3_length: 14
clone_size: NA
j_call: TRBJ2-1
d_call: NA
v_call: TRBV28
cdr3_aa: CASSLDIPYNEQFF
cdr3_nt: TGTGCCAGCAGTTTGGACATCCCCTACAATGAGCAGTTCTTC

cdr3_length: 13
clone_size: NA
j_call: TRBJ2-1
d_call: NA
v_call: TRBV28
cdr3_aa: CASSLLPQDEQFF
cdr3_nt: TGTGCCAGCAGTTTATTGCCCCAGGATGAGCAGTTCTTC

cdr3_length: 16
clone_size: once
j_call: TRBJ1-1
d_call: NA
v_call: TRBV25-1
cdr3_aa: CASSEQGSPVGPEAFF
cdr3_nt: TGTGCCAGCAGTGAACAGGGGTCCCCGGTGGGCCCTGAAGCTTTCTTT

cdr3_length: 13
clone_size: NA
j_call: TRBJ1-1
d_call: NA
v_call: TRBV7-3
cdr3_aa: CASSLQGRGLAFF
cdr3_nt: TGTGCCAGCAGCTTACAGGGGAGGGGGTTAGCTTTCTTT

cdr3_length: 14
clone_size: NA
j_call: TRBJ2-1
d_call: TRBD1
v_call: TRBV6-5
cdr3_aa: CASITGTGADEQFF
cdr3_nt: TGTGCCAGCATCACCGGGACAGGGGCTGATGAGCAGTTCTTC

cdr3_length: 13
clone_size: few
j_call: TRBJ1-2
d_call: NA
v_call: TRBV28
cdr3_aa: CASSSLNSYGYTF
cdr3_nt: TGTGCCAGCAGTTCCCTCAATAGCTATGGCTACACCTTC

cdr3_length: 14
clone_size: NA
j_call: TRBJ2-1
d_call: TRBD2
v_call: TRBV3-1/TRBV3-2
cdr3_aa: CASSQSGGRDEQFF
cdr3_nt: TGTGCCAGCAGCCAAAGCGGGGGGAGGGATGAGCAGTTCTTC

cdr3_length: 16
clone_size: NA
j_call: TRBJ1-1
d_call: TRBD1
v_call: TRBV5-1
cdr3_aa: CASSLAVFSTGSEAFF
cdr3_nt: TGCGCCAGCAGCTTGGCAGTCTTCTCGACAGGGTCTGAAGCTTTCTTT

cdr3_length: 15
clone_size: once
j_call: TRBJ1-3
d_call: NA
v_call: TRBV28
cdr3_aa: CASSVTPYSGNTIYF
cdr3_nt: TGTGCCAGCAGCGTAACTCCTTACTCTGGAAACACCATATATTTT

cdr3_length: 15
clone_size: NA
j_call: TRBJ2-1
d_call: NA
v_call: TRBV6-1
cdr3_aa: CASKDSAGPHNEQFF
cdr3_nt: TGTGCCAGCAAGGACTCTGCGGGACCCCACAATGAGCAGTTCTTC

cdr3_length: 14
clone_size: NA
j_call: TRBJ2-1
d_call: TRBD2
v_call: TRBV27
cdr3_aa: CASRTLAGYNEQFF
cdr3_nt: TGTGCCAGCAGGACACTAGCGGGGTACAATGAGCAGTTCTTC

cdr3_length: 13
clone_size: NA
j_call: TRBJ1-1
d_call: NA
v_call: TRBV28
cdr3_aa: CASSFQGNTEAFF
cdr3_nt: TGTGCCAGCAGTTTTCAGGGGAACACTGAAGCTTTCTTT

cdr3_length: 17
clone_size: NA
j_call: TRBJ1-4
d_call: NA
v_call: TRBV19
cdr3_aa: CASSMHRGLATNEKLFF
cdr3_nt: TGTGCCAGTAGTATGCACCGGGGGTTGGCAACTAATGAAAAACTGTTTTTT

cdr3_length: 16
clone_size: NA
j_call: TRBJ2-1
d_call: NA
v_call: TRBV7-9
cdr3_aa: CASSGRLGSSYNEQFF
cdr3_nt: TGTGCCAGCAGTGGACGGTTGGGGAGCTCCTACAATGAGCAGTTCTTC

cdr3_length: 14
clone_size: NA
j_call: TRBJ1-1
d_call: NA
v_call: TRBV7-8
cdr3_aa: CASISTGLSTEAFF
cdr3_nt: TGTGCCAGCATCTCTACAGGGTTGAGCACTGAAGCTTTCTTT

cdr3_length: 16
clone_size: NA
j_call: TRBJ1-1
d_call: TRBD1
v_call: TRBV5-1
cdr3_aa: CASSLRQGLMNTEAFF
cdr3_nt: TGCGCCAGCAGCTTGCGACAGGGGTTAATGAACACTGAAGCTTTCTTT

cdr3_length: 16
clone_size: NA
j_call: TRBJ2-5
d_call: NA
v_call: TRBV5-1
cdr3_aa: CASSNLPWGAEETQYF
cdr3_nt: TGCGCCAGCAGCAACCTTCCGTGGGGAGCCGAAGAGACCCAGTACTTC

cdr3_length: 15
clone_size: NA
j_call: TRBJ1-5
d_call: TRBD1
v_call: TRBV6-5
cdr3_aa: CASSRDRGYAQPQHF
cdr3_nt: TGTGCCAGCAGCCGGGACAGGGGTTATGCTCAGCCCCAGCATTTT

cdr3_length: 17
clone_size: NA
j_call: TRBJ1-6
d_call: NA
v_call: TRBV28
cdr3_aa: CASGTSGLSSYNSPLHF
cdr3_nt: TGTGCCAGCGGGACTTCTGGTTTGAGCTCCTATAATTCACCCCTCCACTTT

cdr3_length: 14
clone_size: NA
j_call: TRBJ1-2
d_call: TRBD1
v_call: TRBV28
cdr3_aa: CASRWTGANYGYTF
cdr3_nt: TGTGCCAGCAGATGGACAGGGGCTAACTATGGCTACACCTTC

cdr3_length: 14
clone_size: NA
j_call: TRBJ2-6
d_call: NA
v_call: TRBV19
cdr3_aa: CASSPYSGANVLTF
cdr3_nt: TGTGCCAGTAGTCCCTACTCTGGGGCCAACGTCCTGACTTTC

cdr3_length: 16
clone_size: NA
j_call: TRBJ2-3
d_call: TRBD2
v_call: TRBV7-2
cdr3_aa: CASSLVAGGLTDTQYF
cdr3_nt: TGTGCCAGCAGCTTAGTCGCGGGAGGACTCACAGATACGCAGTATTTT

cdr3_length: 11
clone_size: NA
j_call: TRBJ2-5
d_call: NA
v_call: TRBV12-3/TRBV12-4
cdr3_aa: CASSYQETQYF
cdr3_nt: TGTGCCAGCAGCTACCAAGAGACCCAGTACTTC

cdr3_length: 16
clone_size: NA
j_call: TRBJ2-3
d_call: NA
v_call: TRBV3-1/TRBV3-2
cdr3_aa: CASSTKAGTSTDTQYF
cdr3_nt: TGTGCCAGCAGCACAAAAGCGGGTACTAGCACAGATACGCAGTATTTT

cdr3_length: 13
clone_size: NA
j_call: TRBJ1-2
d_call: NA
v_call: TRBV12-3/TRBV12-4
cdr3_aa: CASSLRTDYGYTF
cdr3_nt: TGTGCCAGCAGTCTCCGGACAGACTATGGCTACACCTTC

cdr3_length: 16
clone_size: NA
j_call: TRBJ1-3
d_call: NA
v_call: TRBV3-1/TRBV3-2
cdr3_aa: CASSPMGPSSGNTIYF
cdr3_nt: TGTGCCAGCAGCCCTATGGGGCCAAGCTCTGGAAACACCATATATTTT

cdr3_length: 15
clone_size: NA
j_call: TRBJ1-4
d_call: NA
v_call: TRBV15
cdr3_aa: CATSREYGGNEKLFF
cdr3_nt: TGTGCCACCAGCAGAGAATACGGGGGAAATGAAAAACTGTTTTTT

cdr3_length: 13
clone_size: NA
j_call: TRBJ1-4
d_call: TRBD1
v_call: TRBV29-1
cdr3_aa: CSVIQGAGEKLFF
cdr3_nt: TGCAGCGTTATACAGGGGGCTGGGGAAAAACTGTTTTTT

cdr3_length: 18
clone_size: few
j_call: TRBJ1-4
d_call: TRBD1
v_call: TRBV5-1
cdr3_aa: CASSSFPVQGTTNEKLFF
cdr3_nt: TGCGCCAGCAGCTCGTTCCCCGTACAGGGGACGACTAATGAAAAACTGTTTTTT

cdr3_length: 15
clone_size: NA
j_call: TRBJ1-1
d_call: NA
v_call: TRBV28
cdr3_aa: CASSIRVRNPGEAFF
cdr3_nt: TGTGCCAGCAGTATCCGAGTTAGGAACCCGGGTGAAGCTTTCTTT